What follows are 11 T cell receptor beta chains derived from one specimen sequenced in a study of cytomegalovirus exposure and HLA in healthy donors. Using immunoSEQ multiplex PCR, the repertoire was profiled, and TCRdb retains in-frame clones only, with some absent. The sample carries about 130,000 clones, nearly 90% recorded once. Sequenced: PBMCs. All receptors come from a man aged 25-45 years in good health and CMV-seronegative.

The chain recombines TRBV27 with TRBJ1-1; a weak D match, TRBD1 (5 bases). V gave up 4 bases and J gave up 3 bases, with 15 bases separating them. CDR1 and CDR2 (germline): MNHEY, SMNVEV (reference sequence). There are 15 residues in the CDR3. CDR3 residues: CASSYTGFGDTEAFF. The CDR3 coding sequence is TGTGCCAGCAGTTACACAGGTTTCGGAGACACTGAAGCTTTCTTT.

As DNA, the CDR3 is TGCGCCAGCAGCCCCAGGGTGCGCAATCAGCCCCAGCATTTT. Residues: CASSPRVRNQPQHF. The chain uses TRBV4-3 and TRBJ1-5; D possibly corresponds to TRBD1 (5 bases). The CDR3 extends over 14 amino acids. Germline V gene lookup returns CDR1 LGHNA and CDR2 YSLEER. V was cut by 4 bases and J by 2 bases, with 9 bases left in between.

The CDR3 loop reads CASRIAGGRTGELFF. CDR3 coding DNA: TGTGCCAGCAGGATAGCGGGGGGACGCACCGGGGAGCTGTTTTTT. The V call is TRBV6-5, the J call TRBJ2-2; 10 nucleotides agree with TRBD2. The CDR3 is 15 amino acids. V lost 6 bases, J lost 4 bases, and 5 bases stayed unmatched. Germline assignment: CDR1 MNHEY and CDR2 SVGAGI.

Here the CDR3 reads CASRTEGQGGTEAFF. CDR3 coding DNA: TGCGCCAGCCGTACCGAGGGGCAGGGAGGGACTGAAGCTTTCTTT. The V and J genes are TRBV5-1 and TRBJ1-1; possibly TRBD1 for D (5 bases). Per the germline V gene, CDR1 is SGHRS and CDR2 is YFSETQ. V was pared by 7 bases and J by 5 bases, with 21 bases between. CDR3 length: 15 amino acids.

This sequence joins TRBV18 and TRBJ1-1, with D perhaps TRBD1 (6 bases). The V gene's germline CDR1 is KGHSH and CDR2 LQKENI. The CDR3 runs 13 residues. V dropped 0 bases and J dropped 6 bases, with 8 bases sitting between them. The DNA for the CDR3 is TGTGCCAGCTCACCACCGGGGGCCCCTGAAGCTTTCTTT. Translating it yields CASSPPGAPEAFF.

The chain uses TRBV5-1 and TRBJ2-5, with TRBD1 identical over 7 bases. V lost 4 bases, J lost 5 bases, and 8 bases stayed unmatched. Germline V gives CDR1 SGHRS, CDR2 YFSETQ. The CDR3 spans 14 residues. CDR3 sequence (DNA): TGCGCCAGCAGCACCTCTACAGGGGATGAGACCCAGTACTTC. It specifies CASSTSTGDETQYF.

The V and J genes are TRBV13 and TRBJ2-1, with 9 bases identical to TRBD2. V gave up 1 base and J gave up 1 base; unmatched junction bases: 2. CDR1 is PRHDT, CDR2 FYEKMQ, per germline (reference sequence). This CDR3 region has 16 residues. In DNA, the CDR3 is TGTGCCAGCAGCTTAGATGCGGGGGGGTCCTACAATGAGCAGTTCTTC. It yields the protein CASSLDAGGSYNEQFF. The full variable domain, completed using reference TRBV13 and TRBJ2-1, is AAGVIQSPRHLIKEKRETATLKCYPIPRHDTVYWYQQGPGQDPQFLISFYEKMQSDKGSIPDRFSAQQFSDYHSELNMSSLELGDSALYFCASSLDAGGSYNEQFFGPGTRLTVL.

The chain combines TRBV4-1 with TRBJ2-5; D may be TRBD1 (6 bases). Germline V gene lookup returns CDR1 MGHRA and CDR2 YSYEKL. V shed 4 bases and J shed 2 bases, with 11 bases lying between them. The CDR3 runs to 14 residues. The CDR3 DNA follows: TGCGCCAGCAGCCTGGGACAATTACAAGAGACCCAGTACTTC. Protein sequence: CASSLGQLQETQYF.

V is TRBV15 and J is TRBJ2-5, with 12 bases lining up with TRBD1. Losses at the gene ends were 1 base for V and 8 bases for J; bases not matched to a gene: 2. Per germline, CDR1 LNHNV and CDR2 YYDKDF (reference sequence). The CDR3 totals 14 residues. CDR3 sequence reads: CATSRGDRGRTQYF. The DNA for the CDR3 is TGTGCCACCAGCAGAGGGGACAGGGGGCGTACCCAGTACTTC.

The chain employs TRBV9 and TRBJ1-6; possibly TRBD1 for D (5 bases). CDR1 SGDLS and CDR2 YYNGEE come from the germline V gene. CDR3 length equals 12 residues. V shed 4 bases and J shed 8 bases, with 7 bases lying between them. CDR3 DNA sequence: TGTGCCAGCAGCCCACAGGATTCACCCCTCCACTTT. Translation gives CASSPQDSPLHF.

This clone was seen a few times. The chain couples TRBV7-9 to TRBJ2-7; 11 bases are a match to TRBD2. Trimming removed 4 bases from V and 7 bases from J; junction bases left unmatched: 9. CDR3 size: 15 residues. The germline V gene has CDR1 SEHNR and CDR2 FQNEAQ (reference sequence). CDR3 protein: CASSSGGLAGAEQYF. The CDR3 nucleotides are TGTGCCAGCAGCTCTGGTGGACTAGCGGGCGCTGAGCAGTACTTC.